One sample yielded the 16 T cell receptor beta chains listed below, sequenced in a study of blood T cell repertoires in COVID-19. Profiled with immunoSEQ multiplex PCR; TCRdb holds only in-frame clones, not every one. Among 250,000 to 300,000 clones listed, about four fifths were seen once. The sample taken for sequencing was PBMCs or T cells enriched from blood (not recorded which). Receptor source: a man aged 35 to 55 who had been exposed to COVID-19.

This clone was recorded a few times. The rearrangement joins TRBV4-1 to TRBJ2-1; 7 nucleotides match TRBD2. There are 16 residues in the CDR3. J lost 0 bases, V lost 2 bases, and 4 bases had no gene match. CDR1 is MGHRA, CDR2 YSYEKL, per germline. The CDR3, as DNA: TGCGCCAGCAGCCAATTTGCGGGAGACTCCTACAATGAGCAGTTCTTC. This sequence encodes CASSQFAGDSYNEQFF.

V gene TRBV5-4 combines with J gene TRBJ1-2; a weak D match, TRBD1 (6 bases). The length of the CDR3 is 15 residues. Trimming left V 0 bases short and J 4 bases short, with 13 bases between. CDR1 and CDR2 from the germline V gene are SGHNT and YYREEE (reference sequence). CDR3 DNA sequence: TGTGCCAGCAGCTTGGCCACGGACAGAGGCTATGGCTACACCTTC. Translation: CASSLATDRGYGYTF.

In DNA form, the CDR3 reads TGTGCCAGCAGCCAAGCCAGGGAGGTGAGCTACACCTTC. It specifies CASSQAREVSYTF. This chain uses TRBV4-2 with TRBJ1-2, with TRBD1 as a possible D gene (5 bases). This CDR3 contains 13 residues. Germline V lookup: CDR1 LGHNA, CDR2 YNFKEQ. Trimming stripped 1 base from V and 9 bases from J, with 12 bases between.

V is TRBV4-1 and J is TRBJ2-5, with 7 bases matching TRBD2. This CDR3 is 19 amino acids long. The germline gives CDR1 MGHRA, CDR2 YSYEKL. Unmatched junction bases numbered 21, after V lost 4 bases and J lost 4 bases. CDR3 residues: CASSRVVSSAGAYPETQYF. The CDR3 DNA sequence: TGCGCCAGCAGCCGAGTGGTATCCAGTGCGGGAGCTTATCCAGAGACCCAGTACTTC.

V gene TRBV5-8 combines with J gene TRBJ2-4; no definite D call. Trimming shortened V by 2 bases and J by 9 bases, and 12 bases separated the two germline ends. From germline, CDR1 is SGHTS and CDR2 YDEGEE. The CDR3 loop spans 13 amino acids. The chain's CDR3 is CASSLRLRGIQYF. The CDR3 region has the DNA TGTGCCAGCAGCTTACGACTGCGAGGCATTCAGTACTTC. Based on the CDR3 plus reference TRBV5-8 and TRBJ2-4, the full variable domain is EAGVTQSPTHLIKTRGQQATLRCSPISGHTSVYWYQQALGLGLQFLLWYDEGEERNRGNFPPRFSGRQFPNYSSELNVNALELEDSALYLCASSLRLRGIQYFGAGTRLSVL.

This chain uses TRBV4-1 with TRBJ2-7; 8 bases match TRBD1. V gave up 0 bases and J gave up 0 bases; unmatched junction bases: 4. The length of the CDR3 is 16 residues. Germline V gene lookup returns CDR1 MGHRA and CDR2 YSYEKL. This CDR3 is CASSQDQGAPSYEQYF. As DNA, the CDR3 is TGCGCCAGCAGCCAAGATCAGGGGGCTCCCTCCTACGAGCAGTACTTC.

V gene TRBV5-1 combines with J gene TRBJ2-7; possibly TRBD2 for D (7 bases). Between the trimmed V and J ends, which lost 2 bases and 4 bases, there was a span of 13 bases. Germline CDR1 is SGHRS and CDR2 is YFSETQ. CDR3 length: 14 residues. The CDR3 region is CASSFTGRGYEQYF. The CDR3 bases are TGCGCCAGCAGCTTCACAGGGAGGGGGTACGAGCAGTACTTC.

In this sample, this clone turned up a few times. The chain has TRBV5-6 and TRBJ1-3, with 9 bases aligning to TRBD1. V lost 4 bases to trimming and J lost 6 bases; unmatched junction nucleotides: 14. Germline V gene sequence: CDR1 SGHDT, CDR2 YYEEEE. The CDR3 covers 17 residues. The chain's CDR3 is CASSPRWRDRAKNTIYF. The CDR3 coding sequence is TGTGCCAGCAGCCCCCGGTGGCGGGACAGGGCTAAAAACACCATATATTTT. The full variable domain, in which reference TRBV5-6 and TRBJ1-3 provide the parts outside the CDR3, is DAGVTQSPTHLIKTRGQQVTLRCSPKSGHDTVSWYQQALGQGPQFIFQYYEEEERQRGNFPDRFSGHQFPNYSSELNVNALLLGDSALYLCASSPRWRDRAKNTIYFGEGSWLTVV.

The chain couples TRBV30 to TRBJ2-3; 9 nucleotides align to TRBD2. Germline V CDR1 and CDR2: GTSNPN, SVGIG (reference sequence). The CDR3 is 12 amino acids. V was pared by 7 bases and J by 5 bases, with 4 bases of the junction left unmatched. The CDR3 sequence: CASQRGVDTQYF. CDR3 coding DNA: TGTGCCTCACAGCGGGGGGTAGATACGCAGTATTTT.

The J gene is TRBJ2-7, the V gene TRBV4-1; perhaps TRBD1 as D (6 bases). This CDR3 is 15 amino acids long. Between the trimmed V and J ends, which lost 0 bases and 2 bases, there was a span of 11 bases. Germline assignment: CDR1 MGHRA and CDR2 YSYEKL. CDR3: CASSQEETGPYEQYF. The CDR3 nucleotides are TGCGCCAGCAGCCAAGAAGAGACAGGCCCCTACGAGCAGTACTTC.

This clone was seen more than once but under ten times. This chain links TRBV3-1 (or the pseudogene TRBV3-2) with TRBJ2-5, with 9 bases fitting TRBD2. Germline V lookup: CDR1 LGHDT, CDR2 YNNKEL (reference sequence). The CDR3 loop spans 15 amino acids. V was pared by 4 bases and J by 5 bases, with 8 bases of the junction left unmatched. DNA for the CDR3: TGTGCCAGCAGCCCCGGGACTAGCACGGGGGAGACCCAGTACTTC. Its translation is CASSPGTSTGETQYF.

V is TRBV19 and J is TRBJ2-6; 8 bases match TRBD1. The CDR3 sequence is 16 residues long. From germline, CDR1 is LNHDA and CDR2 SQIVND (reference sequence). V lost 9 bases to trimming and J lost 0 bases; unmatched junction nucleotides: 7. The CDR3 reads CASSDRGGSGANVLTF. The DNA for the CDR3 is TGTGCCAGCTCCGACAGGGGAGGCTCTGGGGCCAACGTCCTGACTTTC.

This clone appeared once. This chain connects TRBV24-1 to TRBJ2-7; D unresolved. Germline V gene sequence: CDR1 KGHDR, CDR2 SFDVKD. The length of the CDR3 is 13 residues. Trimming shortened V by 1 base and J by 6 bases, and 9 bases separated the two germline ends. The CDR3 protein is CATSDFPGPEQYF. In nucleotides, the CDR3 is TGTGCCACCAGTGATTTCCCGGGTCCCGAGCAGTACTTC.

The V and J genes are TRBV6-5 and TRBJ1-1; no clear D. The germline V gene has CDR1 MNHEY and CDR2 SVGAGI. V was shortened by 8 bases and J by 2 bases, with 15 bases between the two germline ends. The CDR3 is made up of 14 amino acids. The CDR3 sequence: CASVLSWANTEAFF. CDR3 DNA sequence: TGTGCCAGCGTCCTATCCTGGGCAAACACTGAAGCTTTCTTT.

The J gene is TRBJ2-7, the V gene TRBV30; 7 positions agree with TRBD2. In germline, CDR1 is GTSNPN, CDR2 SVGIG (reference sequence). Trimming cost V 5 bases and J 0 bases; bases outside gene matches: 7. The CDR3 has 14 residues. CDR3 nucleotides: TGTGCCTGGGGGGCTAGCGGTATCTCCTACGAGCAGTACTTC. This gives the protein CAWGASGISYEQYF.

V usage is TRBV19 and J usage is TRBJ2-7; 9 positions agree with TRBD2. Germline CDR1 is LNHDA and CDR2 is SQIVND (reference sequence). Germline trimming cut 6 bases from V and 7 bases from J; bases unmatched to any gene: 10. This CDR3 spans 14 amino acids. For the CDR3, the DNA is TGTGCCAGTAGGAGGAACCTAGCGGGGATGGAGCAGTACTTC. Translated, it gives CASRRNLAGMEQYF.